Sequencing of this T cell receptor beta chain was carried out in a study of OX40 agonist ivuxolimab in advanced cancers. Study-wide points: At 0.1 to 3.0 mg/kg and by week 6, clonal expansion occurred in CD4+ and CD8+ blood T cells. Expanded clones were, on average, more numerous in CD8+ T cells than in CD4+.

As for this clone: The target antigen is unknown.

Here immunoSEQ multiplex PCR was the method, and the copy in TCRdb shows in-frame clones only, minus some. In the table there are 69,000 or so clones, approximately 82% of which are singletons. V lost 3 bases and J lost 1, with 10 bases in between. From germline, CDR1 is KGHSH and CDR2 LQKENI. The CDR3 sequence is 15 residues long. Systemic immunosuppression or autoimmune disease history was grounds to exclude patients. This specimen was CD4+ or CD8+ T cells sorted from blood, taken in a trial of the OX40 agonist ivuxolimab. This chain links TRBV18 with TRBJ1-3; D is perhaps TRBD1 (5 bases). The source is an adult with an advanced solid tumor such as melanoma, head and neck, liver or kidney cancer. In DNA form, the CDR3 reads TGTGCCAGCTCACCCGGTTGGGGGTCTGGAAACACCATATATTTT. Its protein product is CASSPGWGSGNTIYF.